Listed below are T cell receptor beta chains from one sample, sequenced in a study of cytomegalovirus exposure and HLA in healthy donors. Some clones are missing from TCRdb's copy, which holds only in-frame ones; the method was immunoSEQ multiplex PCR. The sample lists roughly 120,000 clones, approximately 83% occurring once. Source material: PBMCs. The receptors originated from a man aged 35 to 55 in good health and CMV-seronegative. The CDR3 runs from the conserved cysteine through the conserved F or W. The order of the fields is D gene, V gene, clone size, J gene, CDR3 DNA, CDR3 protein. D genes are given only for firm matches. Size values are once, few and many counts, or a class for expanded clones, and some rows have none.

-	TRBV5-4	-	TRBJ1-1	TGTGCCAGCAGCGTTGCAGGGGCCGGCACTGAAGCTTTCTTT	CASSVAGAGTEAFF
TRBD2	TRBV9	-	TRBJ2-7	TGTGCCAGCAGCGTAGGGGAGGGGCGCTACGAGCAGTACTTC	CASSVGEGRYEQYF
TRBD2	TRBV7-2	-	TRBJ2-7	TGTGCCAGCAGCCCCACCGGGACTAGCGGGGGTCTCTACGAGCAGTACTTC	CASSPTGTSGGLYEQYF
TRBD1	TRBV7-8	-	TRBJ1-3	TGTGCCAGCAGTCGAACTCCCGGGACAGCGTTAGGACCTGGAAACACCATATATTTT	CASSRTPGTALGPGNTIYF
TRBD1	TRBV5-1	few	TRBJ1-1	TGCGCCAGCAGCTTGGCTTTCCCCGGGACAGCGACCAGATCGAACACTGAAGCTTTCTTT	CASSLAFPGTATRSNTEAFF
TRBD1	TRBV18	-	TRBJ1-1	TGTGCCAGCTCACTTACAGGGGGGAACACTGAAGCTTTCTTT	CASSLTGGNTEAFF
-	TRBV29-1	few	TRBJ1-2	TGCAGCGGCGGGACGGCGCATGGCTACACCTTC	CSGGTAHGYTF
-	TRBV2	-	TRBJ1-4	TGTGCCAGCAGTGAGACCAGGGGCTGGTATGAAAAACTGTTTTTT	CASSETRGWYEKLFF
-	TRBV5-1	once	TRBJ1-1	TGCGCCAGCAGCTCTCCAGGGTCCAGACTCACTGAAGCTTTCTTT	CASSSPGSRLTEAFF
TRBD1	TRBV7-6	-	TRBJ1-2	TGTGCCAGCAGCCGAACGGTGACAGGGGAATATGGCTACACCTTC	CASSRTVTGEYGYTF
-	TRBV10-1	once	TRBJ1-5	TGCGCCAGCAGTGCGAACGTAGATAGCAATCAGCCCCAGCATTTT	CASSANVDSNQPQHF
TRBD1	TRBV6-1	-	TRBJ1-6	TGTGCCAGCAACAGGGGGTCCTATAATTCACCCCTCCACTTT	CASNRGSYNSPLHF
TRBD1	TRBV5-6	-	TRBJ1-5	TGTGCCAGCAGCCCTGACAGGGTAGAGCCCCAGCATTTT	CASSPDRVEPQHF
-	TRBV19	few	TRBJ2-1	TGTGCCAGTGGGGGCGGCTATGAGCAGTTCTTC	CASGGGYEQFF
TRBD2	TRBV9	-	TRBJ2-7	TGTGCCTCCTCTCGGGGGGGCCCCGCCTACGAGCAGTACTTC	CASSRGGPAYEQYF
TRBD2	TRBV30	-	TRBJ2-4	TGTGCCTGGAGTCCTAGCGGGGCCAAAAACATTCAGTACTTC	CAWSPSGAKNIQYF
-	TRBV28	-	TRBJ1-5	TGTGCCAGCAGTTTTCCGGGCCGAAGCGGCCAGCCCCAGCATTTT	CASSFPGRSGQPQHF
-	TRBV18	once	TRBJ2-1	TGTGCCAGCTCACTATCCGAGCGTACAAACAATGAGCAGTTCTTC	CASSLSERTNNEQFF
TRBD1	TRBV5-1	-	TRBJ1-1	TGCGCCAGCAGCGGATGGGGGACAGAGCCGAACACTGAAGCTTTCTTT	CASSGWGTEPNTEAFF
TRBD1	TRBV7-9	-	TRBJ2-3	TGTGCCAGCAGCTTAGACAGGGGGAGAGCCGGTAGAGATACGCAGTATTTT	CASSLDRGRAGRDTQYF
-	TRBV28	-	TRBJ2-2	TGTGCCAGCAGTTTGCTAGCGCCCACCGGGGAGCTGTTTTTT	CASSLLAPTGELFF
-	TRBV7-2	-	TRBJ2-7	TGTGCCAGCAGCTTAGAAGGCAGGGGAAGGGAGCAGTACTTC	CASSLEGRGREQYF
TRBD2	TRBV5-4	-	TRBJ2-1	TGTGCCAGCAGCTTGGAGGGACTAGCGGGACACAATGAGCAGTTCTTC	CASSLEGLAGHNEQFF
-	TRBV5-1	-	TRBJ1-2	TGCGCCAGCAGTTTACAGGGAGACTATGGCTACACCTTC	CASSLQGDYGYTF
TRBD1	TRBV28	-	TRBJ2-7	TGTGCCAGCAGGCGACAGGGGGTCTACGAGCAGTACTTC	CASRRQGVYEQYF
TRBD2	TRBV6-6	-	TRBJ2-1	TGTGCCAGCAGTCCCCCCCTTAGCGGGGGGCCCGGTGAGCAGTTCTTC	CASSPPLSGGPGEQFF
-	TRBV19	-	TRBJ2-2	TGTGCCACCGAACCCTGGGGGGGGGCAACCGGGGAGCTGTTTTTT	CATEPWGGATGELFF
-	TRBV6-1	-	TRBJ1-1	TGTGCCAGCAGTGAGCGGTTTGGGGGGATGGCTTTCTTT	CASSERFGGMAFF
-	TRBV6-6	-	TRBJ1-1	TGTGCCAGCAGTTTAGGGACTGACACTGAAGCTTTCTTT	CASSLGTDTEAFF
-	TRBV6-1	-	TRBJ2-3	TGTGCCAGCAGTGACAGGCCTGTGGACACAGATACGCAGTATTTT	CASSDRPVDTDTQYF
-	TRBV7-2	-	TRBJ1-1	TGTGCCAGCAGCCTGGGGGGATTCTACACTGAAGCTTTCTTT	CASSLGGFYTEAFF
-	TRBV2	-	TRBJ1-1	TGTGCCAGCAGGGCCGACAGCAGGGTTAACACTGAAGCTTTCTTT	CASRADSRVNTEAFF
TRBD1	TRBV29-1	once	TRBJ2-1	TGCAGCGTTGAGCCTCGGGACAGGGGGCTCGGTGAGCAGTTCTTC	CSVEPRDRGLGEQFF
-	TRBV11-3	-	TRBJ2-2	TGTGCCAGCAGCCTAAACACCGGGGAGCTGTTTTTT	CASSLNTGELFF
TRBD1	TRBV5-1	-	TRBJ2-7	TGCGCCAGCAGCTTGGGTGGGACAGGGGCTTCAGAGCAGTACTTC	CASSLGGTGASEQYF
TRBD1	TRBV23-1	-	TRBJ1-5	TGCGCCAGCAGCTGGGGACAGGGTAATCAGCCCCAGCATTTT	CASSWGQGNQPQHF
-	TRBV5-6	-	TRBJ2-1	TGTGCCAGCAGCTGGACTATACCCAACAATGAGCAGTTCTTC	CASSWTIPNNEQFF
-	TRBV5-1	few	TRBJ1-5	TGCGCCAGCAGCACCCGGCGGTGGCCCGGGGATTTT	CASSTRRWPGDF
TRBD1	TRBV7-6	-	TRBJ2-5	TGTGCCAGCAGCTTGGGAGACAGGGGCGCACAGTACTTC	CASSLGDRGAQYF
-	TRBV5-1	-	TRBJ1-1	TGCGCCAGCAGCCTTAACACTGAAGCTTTCTTT	CASSLNTEAFF
-	TRBV30	few	TRBJ1-3	TGTGCCTGGAGTGTGGGAGGGCTCTCTGGAAACACCATATATTTT	CAWSVGGLSGNTIYF
-	TRBV28	-	TRBJ2-7	TGTGCCAGCAGTTTAAGTCAGGGGACCTACGAGCAGTACTTC	CASSLSQGTYEQYF
-	TRBV6-1	-	TRBJ1-6	TGTGCCAGCAGTGAATGGGGAGGATCACCCCTCCACTTT	CASSEWGGSPLHF
-	TRBV6-6	-	TRBJ2-2	TGTGCCAGCAGTTCAGGGTACACCGGGGAGCTGTTTTTT	CASSSGYTGELFF
-	TRBV29-1	-	TRBJ1-2	TGCAGCGTGGCCTTGGGGCAGGGCGAATACACCTTC	CSVALGQGEYTF
-	TRBV19	-	TRBJ1-2	TGTGCCAGTAGTATCTCGCAGGGGTATGGCTACACCTTC	CASSISQGYGYTF
TRBD1	TRBV5-1	few	TRBJ2-7	TGCGCCAGCAAGCCAGGGGGCGCGGAAGAGCAGTACTTC	CASKPGGAEEQYF